These 13 T cell receptor beta chains share one sample of origin, sequenced in a study of CD8 T cells in ankylosing spondylitis. Study-level points and caveats: A motif of fewer than ten highly homologous TCR beta variants was seen as apparently characteristic of ankylosing spondylitis blood.

These receptors' targets are unknown. TCRdb passed the 5' RACE reads through MiXCR, listing each CDR3 protein once. The data show about 330,000 distinct CDR3 sequences, 6.5% to 10% seen once. Material for sequencing was blood, either unsorted or a sorted T cell fraction (not recorded which). These receptors all stem from a male donor with ankylosing spondylitis.

This clonotype has more than one count but fewer than ten. The J gene is TRBJ2-5, the V gene TRBV7-8; TRBD1 agrees at 7 bases. Germline V gives CDR1 SGHVS, CDR2 FQNEAQ. This CDR3 contains 15 residues. After removal of 3 bases from V and 0 bases from J, the junction contained 4 bases not matched to a gene. This CDR3 reads CASSFTGEYQETQYF. The CDR3 DNA reads as TGTGCCAGCAGCTTTACAGGGGAATACCAAGAGACCCAGTACTTC.

This clonotype has a count of ten or more. The gene calls are TRBV7-8 and TRBJ1-1; tentative D call: TRBD1 (5 bases). The V end lost 1 base, the J end lost 7 bases, and 19 bases lay between the germline ends. The length of the CDR3 is 16 residues. The V gene's germline CDR1 is SGHVS and CDR2 FQNEAQ. The CDR3 DNA reads TGTGCCAGCAGCTTAGTCCGGTTTTTGAGGGACCGTGAAGCTTTCTTT. Its translation is CASSLVRFLRDREAFF.

This clonotype showed up just a few times. The chain employs TRBV20-1 and TRBJ2-3, with D maybe TRBD2 (6 bases). V was cut by 5 bases and J by 3 bases, with 12 bases left in between. This CDR3 comprises 13 residues. CDR1 DFQATT and CDR2 SNEGSKA come from the germline V gene (reference sequence). This CDR3 is CSAVGGDTDTQYF. The CDR3 DNA reads as TGCAGTGCTGTGGGCGGGGATACAGATACGCAGTATTTT.

The chain links TRBV20-1 to TRBJ2-1, with 13 nucleotides matching TRBD2. V trimming: 2 bases; J trimming: 7 bases; junction bases outside the gene matches: 8. Germline CDR1 is DFQATT and CDR2 is SNEGSKA (reference sequence). This CDR3 is built from 16 residues. The CDR3 loop is CSARPLAGGPRNEQFF. In DNA form, the CDR3 reads TGCAGTGCTAGACCACTAGCGGGAGGGCCAAGAAATGAGCAGTTCTTC.

This clonotype was seen many times. The chain carries TRBV29-1 and TRBJ1-5, with TRBD1 as a possible D gene (5 bases). V shed 6 bases and J shed 5 bases, with 14 bases lying between them. Germline V CDR1 and CDR2: SQVTM, ANQGSEA. The CDR3 is 13 residues long. The CDR3 region has the DNA TGCAGCGTGGGACCGGACGGGGATCAGCCCCAGCATTTT. Its protein is CSVGPDGDQPQHF.

The chain recombines TRBV29-1 with TRBJ1-2, with D tentatively TRBD1 (6 bases). Germline assignment: CDR1 SQVTM and CDR2 ANQGSEA. V dropped 6 bases and J dropped 3 bases, with 14 bases sitting between them. The CDR3 loop spans 13 amino acids. The CDR3 loop is CSVARGPDYGYTF. CDR3 coding DNA: TGCAGCGTAGCCAGGGGTCCGGACTATGGCTACACCTTC. The full variable domain, its missing parts supplied by reference TRBV29-1 and TRBJ1-2, is SAVISQKPSRDICQRGTSLTIQCQVDSQVTMMFWYRQQPGQSLTLIATANQGSEATYESGFVIDKFPISRPNLTFSTLTVSNMSPEDSSIYLCSVARGPDYGYTFGSGTRLTVV.

This clonotype has at least ten counts. V gene TRBV3-1 combines with J gene TRBJ2-1; D may match TRBD1 or TRBD2 (6 bases each). The ends were cut back, 4 bases at V and 10 bases at J, with 23 bases in the middle. The CDR3 is 16 residues long. The V gene's germline CDR1 is LGHDT and CDR2 YNNKEL (reference sequence). Here the CDR3 reads CASSLARDLGGLEQFF. In DNA, the CDR3 is TGTGCCAGCAGCCTTGCCAGGGACTTAGGGGGATTGGAGCAGTTCTTC.

This clonotype was counted only a few times. This chain connects TRBV5-5 to TRBJ2-7; 10 nucleotides line up with TRBD2. This CDR3 is 15 amino acids long. Germline V gene data show CDR1 as SGHKS and CDR2 as YYEKEE (reference sequence). V shed 4 bases, J shed 0 bases, and the junction held 4 bases outside the gene matches. The CDR3 coding sequence is TGTGCCAGCAGCCTAACTAGCGGGATCTCCTACGAGCAGTACTTC. Translated, it gives CASSLTSGISYEQYF.

This chain uses TRBV5-1 with TRBJ1-3; 7 bases fit TRBD1. The CDR3 totals 16 residues. The J segment lost 2 bases and the V segment lost 0 bases, leaving 5 bases of the junction unmatched. Germline CDR1 SGHRS, CDR2 YFSETQ. DNA for the CDR3: TGCGCCAGCAGCTTGGCAGGGGGTCTCGCTGGAAACACCATATATTTT. This gives the protein CASSLAGGLAGNTIYF.

The chain uses TRBV4-1 and TRBJ2-7; 8 bases map to TRBD2. CDR3 length: 15 residues. J was trimmed by 4 bases and V by 1 base; bases with no gene match: 6. The V gene's germline CDR1 is MGHRA and CDR2 YSYEKL. The CDR3 loop is CASSQVTSGSYEQYF. DNA of the CDR3: TGCGCCAGCAGCCAAGTAACAAGCGGGAGTTACGAGCAGTACTTC.

This clonotype was seen at least ten times. The rearrangement joins TRBV15 to TRBJ1-1; D perhaps matches TRBD1 (5 bases). From germline, CDR1 is LNHNV and CDR2 YYDKDF (reference sequence). Deletions cut 5 bases from V and 10 bases from J, with 14 bases between. The CDR3 is 12 residues long. The CDR3 DNA reads TGTGCCACCAGCGTCACAGGTGCAAGAGCTTTCTTT. It translates to CATSVTGARAFF.

The chain couples TRBV5-1 to TRBJ1-4, with D possibly matching TRBD1 (5 bases). CDR1 SGHRS and CDR2 YFSETQ come from the germline V gene. This CDR3 has 14 amino acids. Deletions cut 3 bases from V and 10 bases from J, with 16 bases between. CDR3: CASSSTVGDGKLFF. The CDR3 bases are TGCGCCAGCAGCTCGACCGTGGGGGATGGAAAACTGTTTTTT.

This clonotype occurred many times. V is TRBV25-1 and J is TRBJ2-1; 10 bases are shared with TRBD2. This CDR3 has 16 residues. The germline gives CDR1 MGHDK, CDR2 SYGVNS. V shed 7 bases, J shed 7 bases, and the junction held 13 bases outside the gene matches. The DNA of the CDR3 is TGTGCCAGCACGTCCGGGACTAGCGCTAGTGGTAATGAGCAGTTCTTC. It encodes CASTSGTSASGNEQFF. The entire variable domain, with the rest obtained from reference TRBV25-1 and TRBJ2-1, is as follows: EADIYQTPRYLVIGTGKKITLECSQTMGHDKMYWYQQDPGMELHLIHYSYGVNSTEKGDLSSESTVSRIRTEHFPLTLESARPSHTSQYLCASTSGTSASGNEQFFGPGTRLTVL.